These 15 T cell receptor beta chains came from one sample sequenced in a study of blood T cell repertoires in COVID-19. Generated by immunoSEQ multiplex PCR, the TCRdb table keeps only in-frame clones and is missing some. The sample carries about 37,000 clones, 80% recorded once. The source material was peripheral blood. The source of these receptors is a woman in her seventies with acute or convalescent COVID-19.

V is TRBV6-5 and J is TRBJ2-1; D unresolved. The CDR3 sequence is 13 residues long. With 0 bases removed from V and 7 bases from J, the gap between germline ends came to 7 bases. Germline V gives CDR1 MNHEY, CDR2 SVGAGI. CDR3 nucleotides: TGTGCCAGCAGTTACTCGGAGCTGAATGAGCAGTTCTTC. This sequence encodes CASSYSELNEQFF.

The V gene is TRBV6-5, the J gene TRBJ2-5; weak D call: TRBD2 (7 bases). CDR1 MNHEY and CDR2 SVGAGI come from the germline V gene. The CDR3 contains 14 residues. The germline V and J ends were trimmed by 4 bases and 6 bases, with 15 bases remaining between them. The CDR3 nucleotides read TGTGCCAGCAGTTCGACGGGGGGCCAGAAGACCCAGTACTTC. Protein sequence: CASSSTGGQKTQYF.

As DNA, the CDR3 is TGTGCCAGCTCACCACTCGGGGGGGACGAAGCTTTCTTT. This sequence encodes CASSPLGGDEAFF. The J gene is TRBJ1-1, the V gene TRBV18; D is possibly TRBD1 (5 bases). Trimming cost V 1 base and J 8 bases, with 11 bases left between them. CDR3 size: 13 residues. Germline V lookup: CDR1 KGHSH, CDR2 LQKENI.

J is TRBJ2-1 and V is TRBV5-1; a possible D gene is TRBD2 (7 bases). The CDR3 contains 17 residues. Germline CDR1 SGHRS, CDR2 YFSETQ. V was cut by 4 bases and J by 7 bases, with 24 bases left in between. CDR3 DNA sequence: TGCGCCAGCAGCCCGGCGGAGGGGGGAGGGCCTGGGAATGAGCAGTTCTTC. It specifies CASSPAEGGGPGNEQFF.

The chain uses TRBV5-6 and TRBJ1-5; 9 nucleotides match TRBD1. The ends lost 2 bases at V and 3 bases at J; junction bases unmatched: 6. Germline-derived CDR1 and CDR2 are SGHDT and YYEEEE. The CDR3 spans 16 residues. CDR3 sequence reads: CASSFYRGPLNQPQHF. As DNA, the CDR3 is TGTGCCAGCAGCTTTTACAGGGGGCCCCTCAATCAGCCCCAGCATTTT. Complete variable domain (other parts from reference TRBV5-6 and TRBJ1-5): DAGVTQSPTHLIKTRGQQVTLRCSPKSGHDTVSWYQQALGQGPQFIFQYYEEEERQRGNFPDRFSGHQFPNYSSELNVNALLLGDSALYLCASSFYRGPLNQPQHFGDGTRLSIL.

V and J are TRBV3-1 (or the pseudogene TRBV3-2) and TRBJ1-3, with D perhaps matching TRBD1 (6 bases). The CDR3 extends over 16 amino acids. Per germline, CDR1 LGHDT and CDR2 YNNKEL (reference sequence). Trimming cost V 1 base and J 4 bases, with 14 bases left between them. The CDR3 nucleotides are TGTGCCAGCAGCCAAGTGGGGGGGCCAGGCGGAAACACCATATATTTT. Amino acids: CASSQVGGPGGNTIYF.

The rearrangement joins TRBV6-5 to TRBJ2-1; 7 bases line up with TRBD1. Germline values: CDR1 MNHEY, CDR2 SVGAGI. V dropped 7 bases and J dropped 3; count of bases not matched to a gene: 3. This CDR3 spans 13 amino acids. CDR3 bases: TGTGCCAGCACGGGGACAGTCTACAATGAGCAGTTCTTC. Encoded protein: CASTGTVYNEQFF.

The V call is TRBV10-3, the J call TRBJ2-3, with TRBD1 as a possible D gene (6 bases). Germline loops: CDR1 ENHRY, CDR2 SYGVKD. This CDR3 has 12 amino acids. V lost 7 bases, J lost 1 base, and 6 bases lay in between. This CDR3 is CAIKGGTDTQYF. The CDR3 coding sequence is TGTGCCATCAAGGGGGGCACAGATACGCAGTATTTT.

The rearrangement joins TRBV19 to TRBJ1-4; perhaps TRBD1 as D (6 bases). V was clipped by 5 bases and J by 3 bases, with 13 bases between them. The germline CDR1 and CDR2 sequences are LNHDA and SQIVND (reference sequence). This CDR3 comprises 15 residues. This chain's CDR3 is CASSSSTGPNEKLFF. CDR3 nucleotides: TGTGCCAGTAGTTCTTCGACAGGACCTAATGAAAAACTGTTTTTT.

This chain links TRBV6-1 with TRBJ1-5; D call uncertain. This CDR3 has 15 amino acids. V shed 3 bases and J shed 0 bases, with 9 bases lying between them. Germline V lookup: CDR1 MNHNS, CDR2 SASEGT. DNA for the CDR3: TGTGCCAGCAGTGATAGATACCTTAGCAATCAGCCCCAGCATTTT. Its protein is CASSDRYLSNQPQHF.

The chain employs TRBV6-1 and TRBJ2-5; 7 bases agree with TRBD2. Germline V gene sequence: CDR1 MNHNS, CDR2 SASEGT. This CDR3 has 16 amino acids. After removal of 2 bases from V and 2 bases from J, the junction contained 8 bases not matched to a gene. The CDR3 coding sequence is TGTGCCAGCAGTGAACTGGCACTAGCGCGTCAAGAGACCCAGTACTTC. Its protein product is CASSELALARQETQYF.

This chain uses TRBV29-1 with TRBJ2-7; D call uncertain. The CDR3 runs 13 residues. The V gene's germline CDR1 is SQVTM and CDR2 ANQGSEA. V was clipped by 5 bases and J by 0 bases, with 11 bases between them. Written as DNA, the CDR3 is TGCAGCGTTCTAACGGTATACTCCTACGAGCAGTACTTC. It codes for CSVLTVYSYEQYF.

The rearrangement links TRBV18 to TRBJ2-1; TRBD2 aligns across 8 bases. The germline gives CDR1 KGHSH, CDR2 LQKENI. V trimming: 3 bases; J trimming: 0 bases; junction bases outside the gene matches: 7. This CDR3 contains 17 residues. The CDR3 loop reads CASSPPRLAGSYNEQFF. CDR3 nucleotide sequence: TGTGCCAGCTCACCCCCAAGGCTAGCGGGCTCCTACAATGAGCAGTTCTTC.

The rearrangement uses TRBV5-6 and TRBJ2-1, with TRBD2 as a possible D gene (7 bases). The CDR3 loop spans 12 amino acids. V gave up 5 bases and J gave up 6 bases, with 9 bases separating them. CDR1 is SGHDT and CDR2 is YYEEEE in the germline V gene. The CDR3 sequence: CASRRGGNEQFF. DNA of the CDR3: TGTGCCAGCAGGAGGGGGGGCAATGAGCAGTTCTTC.

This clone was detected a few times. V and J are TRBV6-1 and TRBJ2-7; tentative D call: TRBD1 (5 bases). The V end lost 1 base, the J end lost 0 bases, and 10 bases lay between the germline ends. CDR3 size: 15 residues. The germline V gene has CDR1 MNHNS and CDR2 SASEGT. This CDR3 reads CASSEVHRSSYEQYF. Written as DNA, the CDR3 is TGTGCCAGCAGTGAAGTACACAGGAGCTCCTACGAGCAGTACTTC.